This T cell receptor beta chain was captured in a study of response to subunit inactivated influenza vaccine. TCRdb ran MiXCR on the RT-PCR reads and lists one entry per CDR3 protein. The repertoire holds about half a million distinct CDR3 sequences, with about 25% as singletons. Trimming took 2 bases from V and 5 from J, leaving 21 bases between them. From germline, CDR1 is SGHTA and CDR2 FQGNSA. The CDR3 runs to 17 residues. This clonotype was detected ten times or more. The origin of this receptor is a man aged 50-59 years who received an inactivated influenza vaccine. The input for sequencing was CD4+ T cells sorted from PBMCs, taken 5 days after vaccination. The gene calls are TRBV7-2 and TRBJ1-1; D remains ambiguous. Here the CDR3 reads CASSLLNTGWAGTEAFF. Written as DNA, the CDR3 is TGTGCCAGCAGCTTATTAAACACGGGATGGGCGGGGACTGAAGCTTTCTTT. Based on the CDR3 plus reference TRBV7-2 and TRBJ1-1, the full variable domain is GAGVSQSPSNKVTEKGKDVELRCDPISGHTALYWYRQSLGQGLEFLIYFQGNSAPDKSGLPSDRFSAERTGGSVSTLTIQRTQQEDSAVYLCASSLLNTGWAGTEAFFGQGTRLTVV.